Presented here are 13 T cell receptor beta chains from one specimen sequenced in a study of control samples from healthy donors and cancer patients (dated by TCRdb to 2018 to 2021). Preparation of the library involved the immunoSEQ multiplex PCR assay. Entries here come from immuneACCESS through TCRdb and include only in-frame sequences with V and J called. Some clones fail to appear in such tables; in the studies checked, an unresolved V gene covers under half of the shortfall, and the cause of the remainder is unknown. The table for this sample lists tens of thousands of clones; 93% of them were counted only once. About 1.5% of the sample comes from the top ten. Specimen: blood. The receptors derive from a young woman in good health.

The V and J genes are TRBV11-2 and TRBJ1-4; D is unclear. Germline V lookup: CDR1 SGHAT, CDR2 FQNNGV. V dropped 1 base and J dropped 0 bases, with 6 bases sitting between them. This CDR3 is 15 amino acids long. CDR3 loop: CASSLAYATNEKLFF. Written as DNA, the CDR3 is TGTGCCAGCAGCTTAGCTTATGCAACTAATGAAAAACTGTTTTTT. Full variable domain (rest looked up from reference TRBV11-2 and TRBJ1-4): EAGVAQSPRYKIIEKRQSVAFWCNPISGHATLYWYQQILGQGPKLLIQFQNNGVVDDSQLPKDRFSAERLKGVDSTLKIQPAKLEDSAVYLCASSLAYATNEKLFFGSGTQLSVL.

The chain's CDR3 is CASSTRTRNTQYF. In DNA form, the CDR3 reads TGTGCCAGCAGCACTCGCACTAGGAATACGCAGTATTTT. The gene calls are TRBV7-2 and TRBJ2-3, with a tentative D call TRBD2 (5 bases). Germline values: CDR1 SGHTA, CDR2 FQGNSA. Trimming cost V 5 bases and J 7 bases, with 13 bases left between them. CDR3 length equals 13 residues.

The gene calls are TRBV4-1 and TRBJ2-7, with D hard to call. In germline, CDR1 is MGHRA, CDR2 YSYEKL. The V end was cut by 2 bases, the J end by 4 bases, with 15 bases between. CDR3 length: 15 amino acids. In DNA form, the CDR3 reads TGCGCCAGCAGCCAACTTTCTGCCCGCCGATACGAGCAGTACTTC. Amino acid sequence: CASSQLSARRYEQYF.

For this clone: An end of the junction differs from the germline gene, which may be a read error. This sequence joins TRBV27 and TRBJ2-5; D not certain. The CDR3 totals 14 residues. The germline CDR1 and CDR2 sequences are MNHEY and SMNVEV (reference sequence). CDR3 region: CASSPTNPQGTQYF. Here the CDR3 DNA reads TGTGCCAGCAGCCCAACCAATCCTCAAGGGACCCAGTACTTC.

The chain links TRBV28 to TRBJ1-2, with D possibly being TRBD1 (5 bases). Trimming took off 5 bases at V and 5 bases at J, with 12 bases between the two ends. CDR3 size: 13 residues. Germline V CDR1 and CDR2: MDHEN, SYDVKM. The CDR3 DNA sequence: TGTGCCAGCAGTCCGGGGACGGTGTATGGCTACACCTTC. Protein product: CASSPGTVYGYTF.

The genes are TRBV2 and TRBJ1-1; 8 nucleotides match TRBD1. Germline CDR1 SNHLY, CDR2 FYNNEI. The CDR3 contains 14 residues. The V and J ends lost 6 bases and 2 bases, in that order; junction bases with no gene match: 5. This CDR3 reads CASRTGASNTEAFF. CDR3 coding DNA: TGTGCCAGCAGGACAGGGGCAAGCAACACTGAAGCTTTCTTT.

This chain joins TRBV18 and TRBJ1-3; D is unclear. The germline V and J ends were trimmed by 3 bases and 8 bases, with 14 bases remaining between them. Germline CDR1 and CDR2: KGHSH and LQKENI. The CDR3 totals 14 residues. The CDR3 protein is CASSPQVPRDTIYF. CDR3 DNA sequence: TGTGCCAGCTCACCTCAGGTTCCGAGGGACACCATATATTTT.

The chain joins TRBV5-1 to TRBJ1-6, with 7 bases matching TRBD1. The CDR3 runs to 12 residues. Germline CDR1 SGHRS, CDR2 YFSETQ. J gave up 7 bases and V 5 bases, and 0 bases lay outside the gene matches. CDR3 coding DNA: TGCGCCAGCAGACAGGGGAATTCACCCCTCCACTTT. This encodes CASRQGNSPLHF.

The chain recombines TRBV5-1 with TRBJ1-3; the D is unclear. The CDR3 totals 16 residues. V gave up 0 bases and J gave up 0 bases, with 10 bases separating them. Germline lookup yields CDR1 SGHRS and CDR2 YFSETQ. In DNA form, the CDR3 reads TGCGCCAGCAGCTTGGGTCAGGCTCTCTCTGGAAACACCATATATTTT. Translated: CASSLGQALSGNTIYF.

The chain combines TRBV19 with TRBJ1-5; 7 nucleotides agree with TRBD1. V shed 11 bases, J shed 2 bases, and the junction held 9 bases outside the gene matches. CDR1 is LNHDA, CDR2 SQIVND, per germline (reference sequence). The length of the CDR3 is 14 residues. CDR3 coding DNA: TGTGCCTCCCAGGGGGTTAATGGCAATCAGCCCCAGCATTTT. This sequence encodes CASQGVNGNQPQHF.

This chain connects TRBV7-2 to TRBJ2-7, with D possibly being TRBD1 (6 bases). This CDR3 has 14 amino acids. Germline V gene lookup returns CDR1 SGHTA and CDR2 FQGNSA. Trimming shortened V by 3 bases and J by 4 bases, and 13 bases separated the two germline ends. The DNA for the CDR3 is TGTGCCAGCAGCTTCGGGACATTCGCATACGAGCAGTACTTC. Translated, it gives CASSFGTFAYEQYF.

The rearrangement uses TRBV5-4 and TRBJ1-6, with 7 bases aligning to TRBD1. Germline V gene lookup returns CDR1 SGHNT and CDR2 YYREEE (reference sequence). The V segment lost 6 bases and the J segment 6 bases; nucleotides outside the gene matches: 18. The CDR3 is made up of 18 amino acids. The CDR3 sequence is CASTFNPWTGDGNSPLHF. The CDR3 DNA reads as TGTGCCAGCACCTTTAATCCGTGGACAGGAGACGGTAATTCACCCCTCCACTTT. The whole variable domain, filled in from reference TRBV5-4 and TRBJ1-6, reads ETGVTQSPTHLIKTRGQQVTLRCSSQSGHNTVSWYQQALGQGPQFIFQYYREEENGRGNFPPRFSGLQFPNYSSELNVNALELDDSALYLCASTFNPWTGDGNSPLHFGNGTRLTVT.

The chain has TRBV3-1 (or the pseudogene TRBV3-2) and TRBJ2-5; D is perhaps TRBD1 or TRBD2 (6 bases each). Germline V lookup: CDR1 LGHDT, CDR2 YNNKEL (reference sequence). The CDR3 loop spans 13 amino acids. V was pared by 0 bases and J by 7 bases, with 9 bases between. CDR3 DNA: TGTGCCAGCAGCCAAGAAGGGGGGAGGACCCAGTACTTC. It translates to CASSQEGGRTQYF.